This passage covers 28 T cell receptor beta chains from one sample sequenced in a study of glioma-infiltrating T cells. Using RNA template, CDR3s of TCR alpha and beta were amplified with iRepertoire arm-PCR. TCRdb redid the calling of the multiplex PCR reads with MiXCR, one entry per CDR3 protein. The repertoire holds around 190,000 distinct CDR3 sequences, with 25% to 35% as singletons. The sample consisted of glioma tissue, nonneoplastic brain tissue, or PBMCs (not recorded which). The receptors originated from a human donor with low-grade glioma or glioblastoma, undergoing nonglioma brain surgery, or in good health (not recorded which).

This clonotype was observed at least ten times. The J gene is TRBJ2-7, the V gene TRBV20-1; TRBD1 aligns across 7 bases. The CDR3 runs 13 residues. V was pared by 5 bases and J by 0 bases, with 4 bases of the junction left unmatched. Germline V lookup: CDR1 DFQATT, CDR2 SNEGSKA (reference sequence). CDR3 protein: CSAAHRGSYEQYF. For the CDR3, the DNA is TGCAGTGCTGCCCACAGGGGCTCCTACGAGCAGTACTTC.

At least ten counts were recorded for this clonotype. The rearrangement uses TRBV6-1 and TRBJ1-5; D ambiguous. V lost 5 bases, J lost 5 bases, and 4 bases lay in between. The CDR3 is 11 residues long. Germline V CDR1 and CDR2: MNHNS, SASEGT. The CDR3 DNA reads as TGTGCCAGCAGTACTCATCAGCCCCAGCATTTT. This codes for CASSTHQPQHF.

This clonotype was recorded at least ten times. The gene calls are TRBV4-3 and TRBJ2-1; 9 positions agree with TRBD1. The CDR3 length is 15 residues. V shed 3 bases, J shed 5 bases, and the junction held 5 bases outside the gene matches. The germline gives CDR1 LGHNA, CDR2 YSLEER. CDR3 nucleotides: TGCGCCAGCAGCCACGGTGGGACAGGGCACAATGAGCAGTTCTTC. Its translation is CASSHGGTGHNEQFF.

This chain joins TRBV7-2 and TRBJ2-1, with D possibly being TRBD2 (6 bases). The CDR3 has 16 amino acids. V dropped 5 bases and J dropped 4 bases, with 18 bases sitting between them. The germline gives CDR1 SGHTA, CDR2 FQGNSA. Here the CDR3 DNA reads TGTGCCAGCAGCCCCAGGACTTGGGGGGAATACAATGAGCAGTTCTTC. Translating it yields CASSPRTWGEYNEQFF.

As regards this clonotype: This could be a read error, since a much larger clone is one nucleotide away. The chain combines TRBV29-1 with TRBJ2-7; 12 nucleotides align to TRBD1. Germline CDR1 reads SQVTM; CDR2 reads ANQGSEA. CDR3 length: 14 residues. V lost 7 bases to trimming and J lost 5 bases; unmatched junction nucleotides: 9. CDR3 residues: CSAGQGARFHEQYF. The CDR3 coding sequence is TGCAGCGCGGGACAGGGGGCTAGGTTCCACGAGCAGTACTTC.

This clonotype was seen ten or more times. The J gene is TRBJ1-2, the V gene TRBV3-1; TRBD1 agrees at 7 bases. CDR3 length equals 15 residues. Germline loops: CDR1 LGHDT, CDR2 YNNKEL (reference sequence). The ends lost 1 base at V and 8 bases at J; junction bases unmatched: 10. The CDR3 reads CASSQGQGQVGGYTF. DNA of the CDR3: TGTGCCAGCAGCCAAGGTCAAGGACAGGTTGGCGGCTACACCTTC.

This clonotype occurred many times. In DNA form, the CDR3 reads TGCAGTGCTGACGCCCCGGGACAAAATACGCAGTATTTT. The encoded protein is CSADAPGQNTQYF. This chain connects TRBV20-1 to TRBJ2-3, with D perhaps matching TRBD1 (6 bases). V lost 5 bases and J 7 bases, leaving 16 bases between the germline ends. The CDR3 consists of 13 residues. Germline CDR1 DFQATT, CDR2 SNEGSKA (reference sequence).

There are many counts of this clonotype. The chain employs TRBV7-9 and TRBJ1-1; tentatively, D is TRBD1 (5 bases). This CDR3 comprises 16 residues. CDR1 is SEHNR and CDR2 is FQNEAQ in the germline V gene (reference sequence). V lost 4 bases, J lost 4 bases, and 19 bases lay in between. CDR3 nucleotide sequence: TGTGCCAGCAGCTCCCCCGGGGCAGGAGGGGTCACTGAAGCTTTCTTT. It specifies CASSSPGAGGVTEAFF.

Of note for this clonotype: With a much larger clone just one base away, this may be a read error. This rearrangement joins TRBV29-1 to TRBJ2-2; D is possibly TRBD2 (5 bases). Trimming stripped 3 bases from V and 1 base from J, with 6 bases between. The CDR3 covers 13 residues. CDR1 and CDR2 (germline): SQVTM, ANQGSEA. CDR3 amino acids: CSVEGRNTGELFF. The CDR3 bases are TGCAGCGTTGAGGGGAGGAACACCGGGGAGCTGTTTTTT.

This clonotype was found a few times. Relative to the germline gene, one junction end is altered; a read error may explain this. V gene TRBV24-1 combines with J gene TRBJ2-1, with a weak D call TRBD2 (5 bases). This CDR3 has 16 amino acids. CDR1 is KGHDR and CDR2 is SFDVKD in the germline V gene. In DNA, the CDR3 is TGTACCACCAGTGATTTGGCTAGCCGGAAGGGCAATGAGCAGTTCTTC. This codes for CTTSDLASRKGNEQFF.

The sample holds many counts of this clonotype. The chain combines TRBV20-1 with TRBJ2-1, with TRBD2 matching over 8 bases. CDR1 DFQATT and CDR2 SNEGSKA come from the germline V gene (reference sequence). Trimming at V came to 1 base and at J to 5 bases, leaving 10 bases not matched to a gene. This CDR3 is built from 16 residues. The CDR3 nucleotides read TGCAGTGCTAGAGTCACTAGCGGAGGGACTCACAATGAGCAGTTCTTC. Encoded protein: CSARVTSGGTHNEQFF.

Of note for this clonotype: Since a much larger clone is just one base distant, this may be a read error. This chain uses TRBV6-4 with TRBJ1-1; unclear D gene. V lost 5 bases and J 11 bases, leaving 6 bases between the germline ends. The germline CDR1 and CDR2 sequences are MRHNA and SNTAGT. The CDR3 has 9 amino acids. In DNA, the CDR3 is TGTGCCAGCAGTTACGTGGCTTTCTTT. Its protein is CASSYVAFF.

There are many counts of this clonotype. V and J are TRBV6-1 and TRBJ2-2, with D unresolved. The CDR3 is 14 amino acids. Germline V gives CDR1 MNHNS, CDR2 SASEGT. V shed 6 bases and J shed 5 bases, with 13 bases lying between them. CDR3 loop: CASSDGYSTGELFF. The CDR3 DNA reads as TGTGCCAGCAGCGACGGGTATAGTACCGGGGAGCTGTTTTTT.

Concerning this clonotype itself: The junction departs from germline at one end; a sequencing error may be responsible. The chain uses TRBV27 and TRBJ2-1, with 7 bases matching TRBD1. CDR3 size: 14 residues. Germline CDR1 and CDR2: MNHEY and SMNVEV (reference sequence). The CDR3 region has the DNA TGTGCCAGCAGGCGACAGGGCATGTCCTACGAGCAGTTATTC. It is translated as CASRRQGMSYEQLF.

This clonotype occurred many times. The chain joins TRBV12-3 or TRBV12-4 to TRBJ2-5; 10 bases agree with TRBD2. CDR3 length: 15 amino acids. Trimming cost V 7 bases and J 4 bases; bases outside gene matches: 9. The DNA of the CDR3 is TGTGCCAGCACCTTTAGCGGGAGGTGGGGAGAGACCCAGTACTTC. This translates into CASTFSGRWGETQYF.

This clonotype was seen many times. The chain employs TRBV20-1 and TRBJ2-5, with unresolved D. The CDR3 has 15 amino acids. Germline V lookup: CDR1 DFQATT, CDR2 SNEGSKA (reference sequence). The V end was cut by 7 bases, the J end by 3 bases, with 21 bases between. CDR3: CSGDEARGPKETQYF. CDR3 coding DNA: TGCAGTGGGGATGAGGCGAGAGGACCAAAAGAGACCCAGTACTTC.

There are many counts of this clonotype. V is TRBV4-3 and J is TRBJ2-7; D gene ambiguous. Germline values: CDR1 LGHNA, CDR2 YSLEER. The CDR3 length is 14 residues. V was cut by 0 bases and J by 1 base, with 7 bases left in between. In DNA, the CDR3 is TGCGCCAGCAGCCAAGAGTTCCTTTCCTACGAGCAGTACTTC. It is translated as CASSQEFLSYEQYF.

This sequence joins TRBV7-9 and TRBJ2-1, with TRBD2 matching 9 bases. The ends lost 2 bases at V and 9 bases at J; junction bases unmatched: 8. The CDR3 covers 15 residues. Germline V gene lookup returns CDR1 SEHNR and CDR2 FQNEAQ (reference sequence). The CDR3 coding sequence is TGTGCCAGCAGCTTAAGAGCGGGAGGCCACAGTGAGCAGTTCTTC. Translation gives CASSLRAGGHSEQFF.

The chain links TRBV6-6 to TRBJ2-7; 11 nucleotides match TRBD1. V lost 0 bases to trimming and J lost 5 bases; unmatched junction nucleotides: 6. This CDR3 has 16 residues. Germline V gene data show CDR1 as MNHNY and CDR2 as SVGAGI (reference sequence). The CDR3 is CASSYSRTGGGHEQYF. DNA of the CDR3: TGTGCCAGCAGTTACTCGAGGACAGGGGGCGGACACGAGCAGTACTTC.

This clonotype was counted ten times or more. V usage is TRBV4-1 and J usage is TRBJ2-1; D is undetermined. Per germline, CDR1 MGHRA and CDR2 YSYEKL. With 4 bases removed from V and 7 bases from J, the gap between germline ends came to 14 bases. This CDR3 spans 14 amino acids. The CDR3 nucleotides read TGCGCCAGCAGCCCCCGGTGGTTTGGGAATGAGCAGTTCTTC. Amino acid sequence: CASSPRWFGNEQFF.

This clonotype was seen a few times. The chain has TRBV7-9 and TRBJ1-6, with D possibly being TRBD1 (5 bases). Trimming pared 1 base from V and 13 bases from J, leaving 8 bases between. This CDR3 spans 12 amino acids. Germline assignment: CDR1 SEHNR and CDR2 FQNEAQ (reference sequence). Here the CDR3 reads CASSLEGYPLHF. CDR3 nucleotide sequence: TGTGCCAGCAGCTTAGAGGGGTATCCCCTCCACTTT.

In this sample, this clonotype turned up a few times. The V and J genes are TRBV29-1 and TRBJ2-7; TRBD1 matches 9 bases. The germline V gene has CDR1 SQVTM and CDR2 ANQGSEA. The CDR3 has 13 amino acids. Losses at the gene ends were 7 bases for V and 4 bases for J; bases not matched to a gene: 8. CDR3 in DNA: TGCAGCGCCAGGACAGGGGAATTGTACGAGCAGTACTTC. This codes for CSARTGELYEQYF.

The chain is built from TRBV30 and TRBJ1-4, with TRBD1 identical over 7 bases. The germline V gene encodes CDR1 GTSNPN and CDR2 SVGIG (reference sequence). The CDR3 spans 14 residues. Losses at the gene ends were 2 bases for V and 8 bases for J; bases not matched to a gene: 8. CDR3 nucleotide sequence: TGTGCCTGGAGTACTCAGGGGGTAGGAGAAAAACTGTTTTTT. Protein sequence: CAWSTQGVGEKLFF.

This clonotype was seen at least ten times. This sequence joins TRBV28 and TRBJ1-5; TRBD1 might be the D (5 bases). Trimming cost V 3 bases and J 6 bases, with 12 bases left between them. Germline CDR1 is MDHEN and CDR2 is SYDVKM. This CDR3 comprises 14 residues. The CDR3 sequence is CASSLSQGRQPQHF. CDR3 nucleotide sequence: TGTGCCAGCAGTTTGTCTCAGGGTCGTCAGCCCCAGCATTTT.

V usage is TRBV11-2 and J usage is TRBJ2-1; 7 bases are a match to TRBD2. This CDR3 region has 14 residues. Germline-derived CDR1 and CDR2 are SGHAT and FQNNGV. V shed 4 bases, J shed 8 bases, and the junction held 8 bases outside the gene matches. The CDR3 reads CASSSRAGRDEQFF. For the CDR3, the DNA is TGTGCCAGCAGCTCCCGGGCAGGGAGGGATGAGCAGTTCTTC.

On this clonotype itself: A much bigger clone sits one base away, suggesting this may be a read error. V gene TRBV7-2 combines with J gene TRBJ2-1; no clear D. V lost 4 bases and J 2 bases, leaving 12 bases between the germline ends. CDR1 is SGHTA and CDR2 is FQGNSA in the germline V gene. The CDR3 has 15 amino acids. Here the CDR3 DNA reads TGTGCCAGCAGCTCTGGCAGGACCACCTACAATGAGCAGTTCTTC. Translated: CASSSGRTTYNEQFF.

The sample holds many counts of this clonotype. V usage is TRBV12-3 or TRBV12-4 and J usage is TRBJ1-5; D gene uncertain. Between the trimmed V and J ends, which lost 4 bases and 4 bases, there was a span of 14 bases. The CDR3 length is 15 residues. Here the CDR3 reads CASSSTGRTNQPQHF. For the CDR3, the DNA is TGTGCCAGCAGTTCCACCGGACGGACTAATCAGCCCCAGCATTTT.

This clonotype was observed once. The chain uses TRBV28 and TRBJ2-1; 13 bases are a match to TRBD2. The CDR3 extends over 15 amino acids. V was clipped by 5 bases and J by 9 bases; unmatched bases: 7. Looked up from germline, CDR1 is MDHEN and CDR2 is SYDVKM. In DNA, the CDR3 is TGTGCCAGCAGTCAAGGGACTAGCGGGGCGAGTGAGCAGTTCTTC. This sequence encodes CASSQGTSGASEQFF. Filled out from reference TRBV28 and TRBJ2-1, the complete variable domain reads DVKVTQSSRYLVKRTGEKVFLECVQDMDHENMFWYRQDPGLGLRLIYFSYDVKMKEKGDIPEGYSVSREKKERFSLILESASTNQTSMYLCASSQGTSGASEQFFGPGTRLTVL.